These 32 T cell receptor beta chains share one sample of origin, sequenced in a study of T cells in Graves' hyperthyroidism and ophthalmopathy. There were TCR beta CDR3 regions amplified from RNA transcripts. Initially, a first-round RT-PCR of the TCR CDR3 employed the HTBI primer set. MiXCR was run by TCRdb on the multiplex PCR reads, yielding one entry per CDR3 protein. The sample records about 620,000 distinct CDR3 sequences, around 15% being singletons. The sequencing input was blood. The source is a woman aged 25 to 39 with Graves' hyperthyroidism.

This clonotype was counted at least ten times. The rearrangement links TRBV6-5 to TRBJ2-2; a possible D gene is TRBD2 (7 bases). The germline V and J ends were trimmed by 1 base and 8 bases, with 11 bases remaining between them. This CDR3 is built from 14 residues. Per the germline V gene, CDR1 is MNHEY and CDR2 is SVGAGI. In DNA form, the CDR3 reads TGTGCCAGCAGTTACTTAGGGGGGGTGGGGGAGCTGTTTTTT. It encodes CASSYLGGVGELFF.

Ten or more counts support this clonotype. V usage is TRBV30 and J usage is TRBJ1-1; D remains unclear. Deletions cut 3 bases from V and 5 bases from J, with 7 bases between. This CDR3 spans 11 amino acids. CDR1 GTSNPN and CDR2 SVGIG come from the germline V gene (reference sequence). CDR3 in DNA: TGTGCCTGGAGCAGCTGGACTGAAGCTTTCTTT. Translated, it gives CAWSSWTEAFF. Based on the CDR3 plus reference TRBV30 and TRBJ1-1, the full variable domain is SQTIHQWPATLVQPVGSPLSLECTVEGTSNPNLYWYRQAAGRGLQLLFYSVGIGQISSEVPQNLSASRPQDRQFILSSKKLLLSDSGFYLCAWSSWTEAFFGQGTRLTVV.

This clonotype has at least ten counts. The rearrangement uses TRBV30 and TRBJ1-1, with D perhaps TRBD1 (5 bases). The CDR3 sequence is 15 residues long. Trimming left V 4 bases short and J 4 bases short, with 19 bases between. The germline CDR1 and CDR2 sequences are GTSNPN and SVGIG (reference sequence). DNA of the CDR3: TGTGCCTGGATGGTGGGTCCCTACGGGGGCACTGAAGCTTTCTTT. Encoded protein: CAWMVGPYGGTEAFF.

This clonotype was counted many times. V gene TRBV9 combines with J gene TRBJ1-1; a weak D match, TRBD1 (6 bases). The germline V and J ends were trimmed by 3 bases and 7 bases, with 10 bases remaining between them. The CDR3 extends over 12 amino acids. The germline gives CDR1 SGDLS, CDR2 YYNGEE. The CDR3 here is CASSARQVEAFF. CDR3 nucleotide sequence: TGTGCCAGCAGCGCTCGACAGGTTGAAGCTTTCTTT.

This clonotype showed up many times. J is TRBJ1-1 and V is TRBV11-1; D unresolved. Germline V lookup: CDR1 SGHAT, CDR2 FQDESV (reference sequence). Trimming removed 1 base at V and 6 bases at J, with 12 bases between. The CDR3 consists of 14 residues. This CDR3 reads CASSLGAGLPEAFF. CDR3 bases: TGTGCCAGCAGCTTAGGGGCAGGACTGCCTGAAGCTTTCTTT.

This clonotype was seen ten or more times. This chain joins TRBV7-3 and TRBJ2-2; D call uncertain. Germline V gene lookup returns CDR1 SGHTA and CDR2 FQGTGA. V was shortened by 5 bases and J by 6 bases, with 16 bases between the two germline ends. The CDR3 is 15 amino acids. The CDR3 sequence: CASSPNRGSSGELFF. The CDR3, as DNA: TGTGCCAGCAGCCCTAACCGAGGCTCATCCGGGGAGCTGTTTTTT.

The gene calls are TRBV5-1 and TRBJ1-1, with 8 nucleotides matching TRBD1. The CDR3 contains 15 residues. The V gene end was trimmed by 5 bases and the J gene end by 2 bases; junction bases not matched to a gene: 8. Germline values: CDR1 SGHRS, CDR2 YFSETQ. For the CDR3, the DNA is TGCGCCAGCAGTTCTGACAGGGGATTTAACACTGAAGCTTTCTTT. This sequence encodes CASSSDRGFNTEAFF.

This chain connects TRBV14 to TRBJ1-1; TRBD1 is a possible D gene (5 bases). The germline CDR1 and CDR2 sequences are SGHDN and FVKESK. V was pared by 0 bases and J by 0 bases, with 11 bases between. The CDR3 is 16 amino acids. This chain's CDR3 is CASSQDQGVLNTEAFF. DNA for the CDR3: TGTGCCAGCAGCCAAGATCAAGGGGTACTGAACACTGAAGCTTTCTTT.

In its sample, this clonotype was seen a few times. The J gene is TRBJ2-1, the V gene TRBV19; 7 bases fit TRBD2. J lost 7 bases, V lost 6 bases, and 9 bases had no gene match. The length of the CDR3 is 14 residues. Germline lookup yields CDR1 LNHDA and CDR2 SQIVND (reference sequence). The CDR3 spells CASRENGRRNEQFF. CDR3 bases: TGTGCCAGTAGGGAAAACGGGAGGAGGAATGAGCAGTTCTTC. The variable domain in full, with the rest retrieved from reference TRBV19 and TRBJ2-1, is DGGITQSPKYLFRKEGQNVTLSCEQNLNHDAMYWYRQDPGQGLRLIYYSQIVNDFQKGDIAEGYSVSREKKESFPLTVTSAQKNPTAFYLCASRENGRRNEQFFGPGTRLTVL.

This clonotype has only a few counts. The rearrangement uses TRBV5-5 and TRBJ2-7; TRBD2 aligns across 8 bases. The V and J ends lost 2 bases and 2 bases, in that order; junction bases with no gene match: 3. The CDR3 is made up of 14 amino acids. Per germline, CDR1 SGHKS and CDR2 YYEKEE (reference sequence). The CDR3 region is CASSFERGPYEQYF. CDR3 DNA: TGTGCCAGCAGCTTTGAGCGGGGGCCCTACGAGCAGTACTTC.

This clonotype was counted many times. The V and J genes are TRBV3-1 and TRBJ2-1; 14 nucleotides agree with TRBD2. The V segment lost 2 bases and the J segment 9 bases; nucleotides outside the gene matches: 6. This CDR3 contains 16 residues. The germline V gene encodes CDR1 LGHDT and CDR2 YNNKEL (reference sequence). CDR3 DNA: TGTGCCAGCAGCCAATATGGGACTAGCGGGAGTGGTGAGCAGTTCTTC. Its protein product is CASSQYGTSGSGEQFF.

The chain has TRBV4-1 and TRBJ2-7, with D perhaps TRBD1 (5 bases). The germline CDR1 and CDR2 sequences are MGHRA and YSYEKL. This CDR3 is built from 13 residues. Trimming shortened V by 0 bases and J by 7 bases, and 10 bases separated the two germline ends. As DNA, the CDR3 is TGCGCCAGCAGCCAAGATAGGGGATGGGAGCAGTACTTC. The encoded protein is CASSQDRGWEQYF.

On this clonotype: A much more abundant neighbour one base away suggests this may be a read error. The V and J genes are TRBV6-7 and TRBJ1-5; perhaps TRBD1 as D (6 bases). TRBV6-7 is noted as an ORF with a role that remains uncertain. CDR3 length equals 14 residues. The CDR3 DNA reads TGTGTCAGCAGTTACAGGGTTAGCAATCAGCCCCAGCATTTT. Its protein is CVSSYRVSNQPQHF.

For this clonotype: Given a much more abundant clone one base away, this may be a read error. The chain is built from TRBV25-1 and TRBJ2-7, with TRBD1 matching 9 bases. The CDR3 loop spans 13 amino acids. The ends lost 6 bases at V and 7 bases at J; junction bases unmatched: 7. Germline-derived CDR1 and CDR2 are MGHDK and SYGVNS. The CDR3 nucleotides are TGTGCCAGCAGAGCGACAGGGGGAAGTGAGCAGTACTTC. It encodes CASRATGGSEQYF.

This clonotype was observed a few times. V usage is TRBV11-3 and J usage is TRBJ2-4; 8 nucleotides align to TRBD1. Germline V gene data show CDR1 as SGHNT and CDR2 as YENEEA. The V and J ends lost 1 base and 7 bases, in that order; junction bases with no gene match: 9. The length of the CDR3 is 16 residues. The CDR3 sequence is CASSLADRGGGNIQYF. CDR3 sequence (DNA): TGTGCCAGCAGCTTAGCCGACAGGGGCGGCGGGAACATTCAGTACTTC.

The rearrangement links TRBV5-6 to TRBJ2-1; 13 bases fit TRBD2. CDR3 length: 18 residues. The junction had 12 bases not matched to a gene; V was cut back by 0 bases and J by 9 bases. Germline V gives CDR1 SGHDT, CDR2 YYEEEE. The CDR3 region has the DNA TGTGCCAGCAGCTTGGTTGCAGCGGGACTAGCGGGACACGTTGAGCAGTTCTTC. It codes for CASSLVAAGLAGHVEQFF.

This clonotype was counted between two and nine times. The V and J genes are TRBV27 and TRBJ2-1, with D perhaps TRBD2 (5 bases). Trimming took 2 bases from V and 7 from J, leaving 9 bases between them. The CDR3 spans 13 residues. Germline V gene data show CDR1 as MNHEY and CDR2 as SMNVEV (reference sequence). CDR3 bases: TGTGCCAGCAGTTTAATACTAGGGAATGAGCAGTTCTTC. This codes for CASSLILGNEQFF.

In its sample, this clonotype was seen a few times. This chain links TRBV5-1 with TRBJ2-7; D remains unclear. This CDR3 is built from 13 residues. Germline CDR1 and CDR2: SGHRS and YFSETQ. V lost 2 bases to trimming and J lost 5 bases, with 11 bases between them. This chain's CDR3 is CASSFVTGDEQYF. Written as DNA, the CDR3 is TGCGCCAGCAGCTTCGTGACCGGTGACGAGCAGTACTTC. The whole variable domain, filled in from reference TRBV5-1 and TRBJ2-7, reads KAGVTQTPRYLIKTRGQQVTLSCSPISGHRSVSWYQQTPGQGLQFLFEYFSETQRNKGNFPGRFSGRQFSNSRSEMNVSTLELGDSALYLCASSFVTGDEQYFGPGTRLTVT.

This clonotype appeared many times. CDR3 amino acids: CASSEGQGASGYTF. DNA for the CDR3: TGTGCCAGCAGTGAGGGACAGGGGGCGAGTGGCTACACCTTC. The rearrangement joins TRBV2 to TRBJ1-2, with 12 nucleotides matching TRBD1. Looked up from germline, CDR1 is SNHLY and CDR2 is FYNNEI. The CDR3 covers 14 residues. Losses at the gene ends were 3 bases for V and 7 bases for J; bases not matched to a gene: 3.

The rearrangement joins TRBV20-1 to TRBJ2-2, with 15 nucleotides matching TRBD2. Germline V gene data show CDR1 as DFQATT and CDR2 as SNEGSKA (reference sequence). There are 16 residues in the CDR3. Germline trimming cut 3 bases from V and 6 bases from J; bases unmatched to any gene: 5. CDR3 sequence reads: CSASSGLAGGAGELFF. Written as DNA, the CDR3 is TGCAGTGCTAGTTCAGGACTAGCGGGAGGGGCCGGGGAGCTGTTTTTT.

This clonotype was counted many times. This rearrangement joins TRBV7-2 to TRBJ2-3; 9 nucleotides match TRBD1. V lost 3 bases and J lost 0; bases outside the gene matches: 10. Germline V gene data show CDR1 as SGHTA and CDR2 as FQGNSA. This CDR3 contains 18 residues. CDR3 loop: CASSFFVIGTGSTDTQYF. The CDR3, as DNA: TGTGCCAGCAGCTTTTTTGTAATCGGGACAGGGAGCACAGATACGCAGTATTTT.

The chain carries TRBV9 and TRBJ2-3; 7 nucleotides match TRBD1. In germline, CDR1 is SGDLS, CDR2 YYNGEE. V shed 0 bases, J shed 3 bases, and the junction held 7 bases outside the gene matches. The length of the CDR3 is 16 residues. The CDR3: CASSVAEGGSTDTQYF. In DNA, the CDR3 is TGTGCCAGCAGCGTAGCCGAAGGGGGCTCGACAGATACGCAGTATTTT.

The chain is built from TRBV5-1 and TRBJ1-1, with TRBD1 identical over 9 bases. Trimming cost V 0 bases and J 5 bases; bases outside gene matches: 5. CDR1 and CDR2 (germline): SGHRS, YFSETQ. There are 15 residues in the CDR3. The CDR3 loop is CASSLGTGAGTEAFF. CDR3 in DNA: TGCGCCAGCAGCTTGGGGACAGGGGCAGGGACTGAAGCTTTCTTT.

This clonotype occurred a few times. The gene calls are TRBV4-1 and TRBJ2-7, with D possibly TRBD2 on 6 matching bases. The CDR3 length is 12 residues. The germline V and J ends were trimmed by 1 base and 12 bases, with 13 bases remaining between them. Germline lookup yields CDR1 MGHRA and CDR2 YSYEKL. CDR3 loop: CASSQVGGRRYF. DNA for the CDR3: TGCGCCAGCAGCCAAGTGGGGGGAAGGCGGTACTTC.

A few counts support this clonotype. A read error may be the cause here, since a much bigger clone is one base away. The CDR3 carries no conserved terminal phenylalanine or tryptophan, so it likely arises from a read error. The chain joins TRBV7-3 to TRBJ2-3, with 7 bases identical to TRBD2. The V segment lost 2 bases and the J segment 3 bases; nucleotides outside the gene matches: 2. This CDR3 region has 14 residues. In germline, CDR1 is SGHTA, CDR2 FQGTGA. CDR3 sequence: CASSLAGATDTQYS. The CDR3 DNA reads TGTGCCAGCAGCTTAGCGGGAGCAACAGATACGCAGTATTCT.

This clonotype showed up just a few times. The CDR3 here is CSAPARGTYNEQFF. The CDR3 region has the DNA TGCAGTGCTCCCGCGCGGGGAACCTACAATGAGCAGTTCTTC. The rearrangement links TRBV20-1 to TRBJ2-1; the D gene is possibly TRBD2 (6 bases). Looked up from germline, CDR1 is DFQATT and CDR2 is SNEGSKA (reference sequence). V shed 5 bases and J shed 2 bases, with 13 bases lying between them. The CDR3 length is 14 residues.

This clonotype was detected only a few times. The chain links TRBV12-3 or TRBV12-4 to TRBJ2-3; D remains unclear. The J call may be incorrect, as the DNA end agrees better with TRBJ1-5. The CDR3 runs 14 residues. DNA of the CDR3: TGTGCCAGCAGTTTTGCGGGAGACACAGATACGCAGCATTTT. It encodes CASSFAGDTDTQHF.

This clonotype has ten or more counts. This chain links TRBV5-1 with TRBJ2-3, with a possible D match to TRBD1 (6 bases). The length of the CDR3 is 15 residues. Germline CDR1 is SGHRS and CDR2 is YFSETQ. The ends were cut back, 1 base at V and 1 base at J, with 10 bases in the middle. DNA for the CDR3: TGCGCCAGCAGCTTGACAGGGACGGGCACAGATACGCAGTATTTT. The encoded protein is CASSLTGTGTDTQYF.

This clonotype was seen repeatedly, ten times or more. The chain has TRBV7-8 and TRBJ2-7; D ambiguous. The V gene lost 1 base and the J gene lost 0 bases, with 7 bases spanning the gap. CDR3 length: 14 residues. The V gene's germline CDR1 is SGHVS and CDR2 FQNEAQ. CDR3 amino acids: CASSLVTASYEQYF. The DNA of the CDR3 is TGTGCCAGCAGCTTAGTGACTGCCTCCTACGAGCAGTACTTC.

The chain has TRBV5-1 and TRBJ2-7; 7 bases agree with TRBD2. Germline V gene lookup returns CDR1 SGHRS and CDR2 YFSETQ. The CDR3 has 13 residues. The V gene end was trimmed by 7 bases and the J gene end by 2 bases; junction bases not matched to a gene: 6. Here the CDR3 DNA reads TGCGCCAGCGCGACTAGCAATCCCTACGAGCAGTACTTC. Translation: CASATSNPYEQYF.

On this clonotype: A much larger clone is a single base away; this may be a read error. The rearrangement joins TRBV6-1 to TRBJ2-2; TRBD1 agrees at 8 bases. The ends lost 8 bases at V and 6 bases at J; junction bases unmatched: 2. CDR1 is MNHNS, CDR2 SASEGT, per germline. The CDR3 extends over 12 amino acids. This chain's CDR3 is CASRQGSGELFF. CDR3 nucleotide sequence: TGTGCCAGCCGACAGGGGTCCGGGGAGCTGTTTTTT.

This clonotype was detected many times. Here the CDR3 DNA reads TGTGCCAGCAGTTCTTTGACCCCGAATACGCAGTATTTT. Translation gives CASSSLTPNTQYF. The rearrangement uses TRBV28 and TRBJ2-3; D gene uncertain. The CDR3 loop spans 13 amino acids. The germline CDR1 and CDR2 sequences are MDHEN and SYDVKM. V lost 4 bases to trimming and J lost 7 bases, with 12 bases between them.